A selection of T cell receptor beta chains follows, all from one sample in a study of shared clonotypes between healthy human individuals. Only in-frame clones appear in the TCRdb table, and some are missing; sequencing was by immunoSEQ multiplex PCR. The data hold a few million clones, with 85% to 95% observed a single time. Source material: naive CD4+ T cells from PBMCs. The receptors originated from a man between 18 and 29 years old in good health. Some clones in this sample may be carry-over from other donors' samples. Both conserved end residues are part of each CDR3. The order of the fields is D gene, CDR3 length, V gene, J gene, clone size, CDR3 DNA, CDR3 protein. A D gene is named only where the DNA matches it firmly. For some rows the clone size is stated as once, few or many, or as a class when expanded; others skip it.

D gene: TRBD1
CDR3 length: 13
V gene: TRBV18
J gene: TRBJ1-2
clone size: .
CDR3 DNA: TGTGCCAGCTCATTAAACACAGGGGGCGGCTACACCTTC
CDR3 protein: CASSLNTGGGYTF

D gene: .
CDR3 length: 14
V gene: TRBV28
J gene: TRBJ2-3
clone size: .
CDR3 DNA: TGTGCCAGCAGTTTAACTGCAGGCACAGATACGCAGTATTTT
CDR3 protein: CASSLTAGTDTQYF

D gene: .
CDR3 length: 15
V gene: TRBV18
J gene: TRBJ1-5
clone size: .
CDR3 DNA: TGTGCCAGCTCACCACGGGAAACCAGCAATCAGCCCCAGCATTTT
CDR3 protein: CASSPRETSNQPQHF

D gene: TRBD2
CDR3 length: 15
V gene: TRBV4-1
J gene: TRBJ2-7
clone size: .
CDR3 DNA: TGCGCCAGCAGCCACCTAGCGGGAACTACCTACGAGCAGTACTTC
CDR3 protein: CASSHLAGTTYEQYF

D gene: TRBD1
CDR3 length: 19
V gene: TRBV18
J gene: TRBJ2-7
clone size: .
CDR3 DNA: TGTGCCAGCTCACCGCGTTTAAGGGACAGGGCAAGGGCTTCCTACGAGCAGTACTTC
CDR3 protein: CASSPRLRDRARASYEQYF

D gene: .
CDR3 length: 16
V gene: TRBV5-5
J gene: TRBJ1-2
clone size: .
CDR3 DNA: TGTGCCAGCAGCCCACTCGCTGGGGATCACCCAGGAGGCTACACCTTC
CDR3 protein: CASSPLAGDHPGGYTF

D gene: .
CDR3 length: 15
V gene: TRBV6-1
J gene: TRBJ1-1
clone size: .
CDR3 DNA: TGTGCCAGCAGTGAGTTCGGGCAGGGAGGAACTGAAGCTTTCTTT
CDR3 protein: CASSEFGQGGTEAFF

D gene: .
CDR3 length: 12
V gene: TRBV28
J gene: TRBJ1-2
clone size: .
CDR3 DNA: TGTGCCAGCAGCCGGGGGGACTATGGCTACACCTTC
CDR3 protein: CASSRGDYGYTF

D gene: .
CDR3 length: 15
V gene: TRBV5-6
J gene: TRBJ2-7
clone size: .
CDR3 DNA: TGTGCCAGCAGCCCACGCAGGGTTTTTGCGTACGAGCAGTACTTC
CDR3 protein: CASSPRRVFAYEQYF

D gene: .
CDR3 length: 18
V gene: TRBV5-1
J gene: TRBJ1-2
clone size: .
CDR3 DNA: TGCGCCAGCAGCTCACCTACCGTGGCAGGGGTAGGAAGGGATGGCTACACCTTC
CDR3 protein: CASSSPTVAGVGRDGYTF

D gene: .
CDR3 length: 14
V gene: TRBV28
J gene: TRBJ1-5
clone size: .
CDR3 DNA: TGTGCCAGCAGGGGGACTGCTTCCAATCAGCCCCAGCATTTT
CDR3 protein: CASRGTASNQPQHF

D gene: TRBD2
CDR3 length: 16
V gene: TRBV6-1
J gene: TRBJ2-5
clone size: .
CDR3 DNA: TGTGCCAGCAGTGATACTGGACTAGCTGGTCGAGAGACCCAGTACTTC
CDR3 protein: CASSDTGLAGRETQYF

D gene: .
CDR3 length: 13
V gene: TRBV2
J gene: TRBJ2-7
clone size: .
CDR3 DNA: TGTGCCAGCACCCAGGGGACATACTACGAGCAGTACTTC
CDR3 protein: CASTQGTYYEQYF

D gene: .
CDR3 length: 13
V gene: TRBV30
J gene: TRBJ2-3
clone size: once
CDR3 DNA: TGTGCCTGGAGTAACACACACCGGGGAACGCAGTATTTT
CDR3 protein: CAWSNTHRGTQYF

D gene: .
CDR3 length: 15
V gene: TRBV5-1
J gene: TRBJ2-3
clone size: .
CDR3 DNA: TGCGCCAGCAGCTCGAGGGGGAGATCCCTAGATACGCAGTATTTT
CDR3 protein: CASSSRGRSLDTQYF

D gene: .
CDR3 length: 14
V gene: TRBV5-4
J gene: TRBJ2-1
clone size: .
CDR3 DNA: TGTGCCAGCAGCTTGGGAGCGGAAAACAATGAGCAGTTCTTC
CDR3 protein: CASSLGAENNEQFF

D gene: .
CDR3 length: 13
V gene: TRBV11-3
J gene: TRBJ1-3
clone size: .
CDR3 DNA: TGTGCCAGCAGCTTAGACAGCCGAAACACCATATATTTT
CDR3 protein: CASSLDSRNTIYF

D gene: .
CDR3 length: 15
V gene: TRBV7-3
J gene: TRBJ2-3
clone size: .
CDR3 DNA: TGTGCCAGCAGCCCAGGAGGCCTAGCAACAGATACGCAGTATTTT
CDR3 protein: CASSPGGLATDTQYF

D gene: .
CDR3 length: 14
V gene: TRBV2
J gene: TRBJ1-2
clone size: .
CDR3 DNA: TGTGCCAGCAGTGAATACAGGCCTAACTATGGCTACACCTTC
CDR3 protein: CASSEYRPNYGYTF

D gene: .
CDR3 length: 14
V gene: TRBV9
J gene: TRBJ2-3
clone size: .
CDR3 DNA: TGTGCCAGCAGCGGAACAGGGTTCCCAGATACGCAGTATTTT
CDR3 protein: CASSGTGFPDTQYF

D gene: .
CDR3 length: 16
V gene: TRBV5-1
J gene: TRBJ2-7
clone size: .
CDR3 DNA: TGCGCCAGCAGCTCGATTCCGACCGGTGGCTCCTACGAGCAGTACTTC
CDR3 protein: CASSSIPTGGSYEQYF

D gene: TRBD2
CDR3 length: 15
V gene: TRBV5-4
J gene: TRBJ2-1
clone size: .
CDR3 DNA: TGTGCCAGCAGCTTGCAACTAGCGGGAGTCAATGAGCAGTTCTTC
CDR3 protein: CASSLQLAGVNEQFF

D gene: TRBD1
CDR3 length: 14
V gene: TRBV7-2
J gene: TRBJ2-5
clone size: .
CDR3 DNA: TGTGCCAGCAGCTTAGAGACAGGGGAAGAGACCCAGTACTTC
CDR3 protein: CASSLETGEETQYF

D gene: .
CDR3 length: 12
V gene: TRBV5-4
J gene: TRBJ2-2
clone size: .
CDR3 DNA: TGTGCCAGCAGCTTGTCCCCCGGGGAGCTGTTTTTT
CDR3 protein: CASSLSPGELFF

D gene: .
CDR3 length: 15
V gene: TRBV7-3
J gene: TRBJ2-5
clone size: .
CDR3 DNA: TGTGCCAGCAGCTTAACGGCAGGGCGGTATGGGACCCAGTACTTC
CDR3 protein: CASSLTAGRYGTQYF

D gene: TRBD2
CDR3 length: 15
V gene: TRBV6-5
J gene: TRBJ2-6
clone size: .
CDR3 DNA: TGTGCCAGCAGTTATGCGGGGGTCGGGGCCAACGTCCTGACTTTC
CDR3 protein: CASSYAGVGANVLTF

D gene: .
CDR3 length: 14
V gene: TRBV19
J gene: TRBJ1-1
clone size: once
CDR3 DNA: TGTGCCAGTAGTAAATACAGGGACGGGGCTGAAGCTTTCTTT
CDR3 protein: CASSKYRDGAEAFF

D gene: .
CDR3 length: 17
V gene: TRBV18
J gene: TRBJ2-4
clone size: .
CDR3 DNA: TGTGCCAGCTCACCACAAAGGGGAGCCGGGGCCAAAAACATTCAGTACTTC
CDR3 protein: CASSPQRGAGAKNIQYF

D gene: .
CDR3 length: 15
V gene: TRBV4-3
J gene: TRBJ2-7
clone size: .
CDR3 DNA: TGCGCCAGCAGCCAAGATCGCCCTTACGGGACGAAGCAGTACTTC
CDR3 protein: CASSQDRPYGTKQYF

D gene: .
CDR3 length: 15
V gene: TRBV7-9
J gene: TRBJ2-2
clone size: .
CDR3 DNA: TGTGCCAGCAGCTTAAGAGGGGAGAACACCGGGGAGCTGTTTTTT
CDR3 protein: CASSLRGENTGELFF

D gene: .
CDR3 length: 15
V gene: TRBV2
J gene: TRBJ2-5
clone size: .
CDR3 DNA: TGTGCCAGCAGTGTGCTAGCTTCAAGAGGGGAGACCCAGTACTTC
CDR3 protein: CASSVLASRGETQYF

D gene: .
CDR3 length: 15
V gene: TRBV25-1
J gene: TRBJ2-5
clone size: .
CDR3 DNA: TGTGCCAGCAGTGAGTGGAAGGGGGACCAAGAGACCCAGTACTTC
CDR3 protein: CASSEWKGDQETQYF

D gene: .
CDR3 length: 13
V gene: TRBV30
J gene: TRBJ1-1
clone size: few
CDR3 DNA: TGTGCCTGGATCGTTAGGCGTAACACTGAAGCTTTCTTT
CDR3 protein: CAWIVRRNTEAFF

D gene: .
CDR3 length: 11
V gene: TRBV20-1
J gene: TRBJ1-1
clone size: .
CDR3 DNA: TGCAGTGCCCAGGACCTTACTGAAGCTTTCTTT
CDR3 protein: CSAQDLTEAFF

D gene: .
CDR3 length: 15
V gene: TRBV7-3
J gene: TRBJ1-3
clone size: .
CDR3 DNA: TGTGCCAGCAGCTCCGGGCCGACCTCTGGAAACACCATATATTTT
CDR3 protein: CASSSGPTSGNTIYF

D gene: TRBD1
CDR3 length: 15
V gene: TRBV28
J gene: TRBJ1-2
clone size: .
CDR3 DNA: TGTGCCAGCAGTTTAAACGACAGGGCTTTTTATGGCTACACCTTC
CDR3 protein: CASSLNDRAFYGYTF

D gene: .
CDR3 length: 13
V gene: TRBV29-1
J gene: TRBJ2-2
clone size: .
CDR3 DNA: TGCAGCGCTGACGGGGGGAACACCGGGGAGCTGTTTTTT
CDR3 protein: CSADGGNTGELFF

D gene: .
CDR3 length: 14
V gene: TRBV4-2
J gene: TRBJ1-2
clone size: .
CDR3 DNA: TGTGCCAGCAGCCAAGATACGAGGGAGGGCGGCTACACCTTC
CDR3 protein: CASSQDTREGGYTF

D gene: .
CDR3 length: 14
V gene: TRBV5-1
J gene: TRBJ2-7
clone size: .
CDR3 DNA: TGCGCCAGCAGCTTGGAGTCCGGGGGCAGGGAGCAGTACTTC
CDR3 protein: CASSLESGGREQYF

D gene: .
CDR3 length: 13
V gene: TRBV9
J gene: TRBJ2-7
clone size: .
CDR3 DNA: TGTGCCAGCAGCCCCGGAGTGTGGGAGGAGCAGTACTTC
CDR3 protein: CASSPGVWEEQYF

D gene: .
CDR3 length: 15
V gene: TRBV6-5
J gene: TRBJ2-1
clone size: .
CDR3 DNA: TGTGCCAGCAGTTACGGCGGATCCGGTGGTAATGAGCAGTTCTTC
CDR3 protein: CASSYGGSGGNEQFF

D gene: .
CDR3 length: 14
V gene: TRBV10-3
J gene: TRBJ1-1
clone size: .
CDR3 DNA: TGTGCCATCAACCAGGGAAAATCAAACACTGAAGCTTTCTTT
CDR3 protein: CAINQGKSNTEAFF

D gene: TRBD2
CDR3 length: 14
V gene: TRBV7-6
J gene: TRBJ2-1
clone size: .
CDR3 DNA: TGTGCCAGCAGCTCTAGCGGGTTTTACAATGAGCAGTTCTTC
CDR3 protein: CASSSSGFYNEQFF

D gene: TRBD1
CDR3 length: 16
V gene: TRBV9
J gene: TRBJ1-1
clone size: few
CDR3 DNA: TGTGCCAGCAGCGTAGTGGGGACAGGGGTGAACACTGAAGCTTTCTTT
CDR3 protein: CASSVVGTGVNTEAFF

D gene: .
CDR3 length: 15
V gene: TRBV18
J gene: TRBJ2-6
clone size: .
CDR3 DNA: TGTGCCAGCTCACCGACCAGCTCTGGGGCCAACGTCCTGACTTTC
CDR3 protein: CASSPTSSGANVLTF

D gene: TRBD1
CDR3 length: 15
V gene: TRBV5-5
J gene: TRBJ1-2
clone size: .
CDR3 DNA: TGTGCCAGCAGCTTAGTAGTCAGGGGGAACTATGGCTACACCTTC
CDR3 protein: CASSLVVRGNYGYTF

D gene: TRBD1
CDR3 length: 14
V gene: TRBV5-1
J gene: TRBJ2-7
clone size: .
CDR3 DNA: TGCGCCAGCAGCTTAGGGACAGGGGTGTACGAGCAGTACTTC
CDR3 protein: CASSLGTGVYEQYF

D gene: .
CDR3 length: 14
V gene: TRBV6-1
J gene: TRBJ2-5
clone size: .
CDR3 DNA: TGTGCCAGCAGTGAAGCGTTCGGCGGGGAGACCCAGTACTTC
CDR3 protein: CASSEAFGGETQYF